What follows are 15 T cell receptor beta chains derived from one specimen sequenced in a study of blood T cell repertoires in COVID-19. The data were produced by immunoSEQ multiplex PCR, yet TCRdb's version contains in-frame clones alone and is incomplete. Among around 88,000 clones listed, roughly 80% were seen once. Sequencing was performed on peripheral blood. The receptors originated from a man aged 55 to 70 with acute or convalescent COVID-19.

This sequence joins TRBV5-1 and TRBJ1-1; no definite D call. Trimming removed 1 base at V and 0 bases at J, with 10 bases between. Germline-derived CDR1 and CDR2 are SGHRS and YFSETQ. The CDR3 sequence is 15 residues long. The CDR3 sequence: CASSLNGGMNTEAFF. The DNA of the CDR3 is TGCGCCAGCAGCTTGAACGGCGGCATGAACACTGAAGCTTTCTTT.

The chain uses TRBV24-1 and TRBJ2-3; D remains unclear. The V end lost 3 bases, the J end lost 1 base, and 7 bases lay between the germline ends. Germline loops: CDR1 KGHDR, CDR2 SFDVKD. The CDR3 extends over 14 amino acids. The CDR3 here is CATSDRLRTDTQYF. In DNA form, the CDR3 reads TGTGCCACCAGTGATCGTCTCCGCACAGATACGCAGTATTTT.

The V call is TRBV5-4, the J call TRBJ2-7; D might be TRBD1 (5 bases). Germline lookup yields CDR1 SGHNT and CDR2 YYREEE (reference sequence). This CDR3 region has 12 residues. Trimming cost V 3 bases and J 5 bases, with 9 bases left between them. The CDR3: CASSSAGNEQYF. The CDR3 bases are TGTGCCAGCAGCTCCGCAGGGAACGAGCAGTACTTC.

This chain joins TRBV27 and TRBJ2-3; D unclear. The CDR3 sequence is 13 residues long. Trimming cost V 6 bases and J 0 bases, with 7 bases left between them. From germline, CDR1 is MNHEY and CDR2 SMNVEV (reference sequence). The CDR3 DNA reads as TGTGCCAGCAGCCTATCTAGCACAGATACGCAGTATTTT. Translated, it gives CASSLSSTDTQYF.

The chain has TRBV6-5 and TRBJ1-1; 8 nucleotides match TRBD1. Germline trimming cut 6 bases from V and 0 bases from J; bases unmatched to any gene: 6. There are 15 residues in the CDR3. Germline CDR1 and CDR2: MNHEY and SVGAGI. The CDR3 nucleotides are TGTGCCAGCAGAATGGACAGGGCGCTGAACACTGAAGCTTTCTTT. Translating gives CASRMDRALNTEAFF.

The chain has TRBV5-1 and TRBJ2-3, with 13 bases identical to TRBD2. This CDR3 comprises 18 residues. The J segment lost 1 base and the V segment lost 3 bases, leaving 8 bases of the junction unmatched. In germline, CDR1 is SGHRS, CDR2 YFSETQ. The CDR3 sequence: CASSWGLAGKRGTDTQYF. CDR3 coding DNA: TGCGCCAGCAGCTGGGGACTAGCGGGAAAAAGGGGCACAGATACGCAGTATTTT.

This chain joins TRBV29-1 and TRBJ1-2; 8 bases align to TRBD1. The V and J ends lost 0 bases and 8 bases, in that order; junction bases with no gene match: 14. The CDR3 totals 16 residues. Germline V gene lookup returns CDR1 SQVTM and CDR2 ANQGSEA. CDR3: CSVEENTRTGRGGYTF. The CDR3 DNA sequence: TGCAGCGTTGAAGAAAATACCCGGACAGGGAGAGGGGGCTACACCTTC.

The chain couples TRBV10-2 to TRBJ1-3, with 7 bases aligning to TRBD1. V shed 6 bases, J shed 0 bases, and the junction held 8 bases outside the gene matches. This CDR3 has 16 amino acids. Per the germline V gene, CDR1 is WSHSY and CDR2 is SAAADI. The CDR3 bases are TGCGCCAGCAGGGGGACAGCTCAAAGCTCTGGAAACACCATATATTTT. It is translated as CASRGTAQSSGNTIYF.

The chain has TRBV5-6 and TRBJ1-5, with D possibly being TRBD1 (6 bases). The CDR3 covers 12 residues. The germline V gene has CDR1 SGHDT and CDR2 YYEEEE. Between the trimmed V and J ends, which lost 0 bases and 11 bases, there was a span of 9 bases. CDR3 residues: CASSLVAGAQHF. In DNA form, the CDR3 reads TGTGCCAGCAGCTTGGTTGCAGGGGCCCAGCATTTT.

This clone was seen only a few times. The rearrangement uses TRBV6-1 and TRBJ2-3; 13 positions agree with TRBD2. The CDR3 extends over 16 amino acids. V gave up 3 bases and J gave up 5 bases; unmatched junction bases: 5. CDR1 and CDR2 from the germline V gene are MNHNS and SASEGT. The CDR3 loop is CASSDSGTSGKDTQYF. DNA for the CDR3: TGTGCCAGCAGTGATTCCGGGACTAGCGGGAAAGATACGCAGTATTTT.

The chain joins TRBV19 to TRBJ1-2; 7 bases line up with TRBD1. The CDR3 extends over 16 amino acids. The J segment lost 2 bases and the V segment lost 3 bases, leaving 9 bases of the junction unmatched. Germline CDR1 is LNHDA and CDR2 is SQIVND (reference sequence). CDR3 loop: CASSIRGQRPNYGYTF. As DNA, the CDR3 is TGTGCCAGTAGTATTAGGGGACAGAGGCCCAACTATGGCTACACCTTC.

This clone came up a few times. CDR3 nucleotide sequence: TGTGCCAGCTCAGGTGGGCAGAACACTGAAGCTTTCTTT. It yields the protein CASSGGQNTEAFF. This rearrangement joins TRBV18 to TRBJ1-1, with no clear D. V lost 5 bases and J 1 base, leaving 8 bases between the germline ends. Per germline, CDR1 KGHSH and CDR2 LQKENI. There are 13 residues in the CDR3. The whole variable domain, filled in from reference TRBV18 and TRBJ1-1, reads NAGVMQNPRHLVRRRGQEARLRCSPMKGHSHVYWYRQLPEEGLKFMVYLQKENIIDESGMPKERFSAEFPKEGPSILRIQQVVRGDSAAYFCASSGGQNTEAFFGQGTRLTVV.

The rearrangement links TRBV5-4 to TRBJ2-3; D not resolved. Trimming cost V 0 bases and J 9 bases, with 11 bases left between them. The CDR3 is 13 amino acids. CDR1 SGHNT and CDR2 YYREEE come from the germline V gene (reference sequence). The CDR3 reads CASSLAVLGTQYF. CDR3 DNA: TGTGCCAGCAGCTTGGCCGTTCTAGGCACGCAGTATTTT.

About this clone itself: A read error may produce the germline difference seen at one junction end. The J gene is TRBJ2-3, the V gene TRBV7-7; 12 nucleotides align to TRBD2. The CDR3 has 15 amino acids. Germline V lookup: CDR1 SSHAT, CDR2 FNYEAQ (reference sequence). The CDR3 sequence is CASSSSGGAADTQYF. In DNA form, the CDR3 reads TGTGCTAGCAGCTCTAGCGGGGGGGCGGCAGATACGCAGTATTTT.

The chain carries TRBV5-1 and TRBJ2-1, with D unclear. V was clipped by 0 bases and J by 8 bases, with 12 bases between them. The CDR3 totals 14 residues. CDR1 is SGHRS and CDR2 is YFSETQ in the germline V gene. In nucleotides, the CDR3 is TGCGCCAGCAGCTTGGCGGATTCGGGTCATGAGCAGTTCTTC. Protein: CASSLADSGHEQFF.